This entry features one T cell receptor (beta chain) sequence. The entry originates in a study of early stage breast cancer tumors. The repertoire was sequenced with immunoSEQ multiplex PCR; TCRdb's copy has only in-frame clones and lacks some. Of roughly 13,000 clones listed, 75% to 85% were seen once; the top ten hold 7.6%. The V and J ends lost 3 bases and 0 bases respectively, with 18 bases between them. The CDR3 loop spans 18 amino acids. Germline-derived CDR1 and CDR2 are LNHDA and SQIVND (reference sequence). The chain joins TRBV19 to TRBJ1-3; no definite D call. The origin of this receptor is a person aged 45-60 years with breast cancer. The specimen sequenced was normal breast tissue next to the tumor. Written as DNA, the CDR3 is TGTGCCAGTAGTATCCTAGCGGGAGGGAGCTACTCTGGAAACACCATATATTTT. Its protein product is CASSILAGGSYSGNTIYF.